This T cell receptor (beta chain) was sequenced for a study of CD8+ T cells in alopecia areata. About the research overall: Among treated patients, oral tofacitinib was administered at 5 to 10 mg twice daily. Broader study findings: Compared with mice, patients displayed less clear TCR sharing, possibly for HLA-related reasons. Normal scalp showed lower clonality than lesional scalp, especially alopecia totalis/universalis.

Trimming removed 5 bases at V and 8 bases at J, with 15 bases between. This CDR3 contains 13 residues. Germline assignment: CDR1 SGHTA and CDR2 FQGNSA. Reverse transcribed after extraction, RNA yielded cDNA as the sequencing template. Generated by immunoSEQ multiplex PCR, the TCRdb table keeps only in-frame clones and is missing some. This sample has about 120,000 clones, with roughly two fifths found just once. This clone was detected only a few times. Its antigen is still unknown. The sample comprised CD4+ T cells sorted from blood. The chain joins TRBV7-2 to TRBJ1-2; no firm D call. The receptor was isolated from a human donor with alopecia areata. CDR3 coding DNA: TGTGCCAGCAGCCCCCGGGTCCGAAGGGGCTACACCTTC. The encoded protein is CASSPRVRRGYTF.